The present TCR beta chain was sequenced within a study of radiation and T cells in renal cell carcinoma. Study conclusions and caveats: Pretreatment tumor biopsies were lacking, so baseline clonotypes are unknown. From baseline, blood top tumor clonotypes peaked at 2 weeks post-radiation.

Time point meaning: blood 4 weeks post-SBRT, at nephrectomy. As for treatment: 15 Gy SBRT to primary tumor, nephrectomy 4 weeks later. Nephrectomy followed 15 Gy stereotactic body radiation by 4 weeks. This renal cell carcinoma was of the clear cell type. The germline V gene has CDR1 SNHLY and CDR2 FYNNEI. The CDR3 has 14 amino acids. V lost 11 bases, J lost 0 bases, and 15 bases lay in between. A remark on this clone: Its antigen is unknown.

The repertoire was sequenced with immunoSEQ multiplex PCR; TCRdb's copy has only in-frame clones and lacks some. Of 25,000 to 40,000 clones listed, around 85% are singletons. This chain connects TRBV2 to TRBJ2-3; D assignment may be TRBD1 or TRBD2 (5 bases each). The TCR originated in a man aged 55 to 70 with renal cell carcinoma. The specimen was blood, collected from a patient whose treatment included radiotherapy and nephrectomy. CDR3 residues: CADRDLWSTDTQYF. The CDR3 DNA reads TGTGCCGATCGGGACCTTTGGAGCACAGATACGCAGTATTTT. Supplemented by reference TRBV2 and TRBJ2-3, the full variable domain reads EPEVTQTPSHQVTQMGQEVILRCVPISNHLYFYWYRQILGQKVEFLVSFYNNEISEKSEIFDDQFSVERPDGSNFTLKIRSTKLEDSAMYFCADRDLWSTDTQYFGPGTRLTVL.